This is a list of T cell receptor beta chains from one sample in a study of blood T cell repertoires in COVID-19. The data were produced by immunoSEQ multiplex PCR, yet TCRdb's version contains in-frame clones alone and is incomplete. Counted here are 270,000 or so clones, about 90% occurring once; the ten biggest clones make up approximately 2.1%. The sample was peripheral blood. These receptors came from a woman aged 55-70 years with COVID-19, enrolled during active disease. The CDR3 runs from the conserved cysteine through the conserved F or W. D genes are given only for firm matches. A row's size may be missing; if present it is once, few, many or a size class.

d_gene	v_gene	j_gene	abundance	CDR3nt	CDR3aa
NA	TRBV19	TRBJ2-1	NA	TGTGCCAGTAGTGTTTGGGACAAAAGCAGAGAGCAGTTCTTC	CASSVWDKSREQFF
NA	TRBV3-1/TRBV3-2	TRBJ2-5	once	TGTGCCAGCAGCCAAGGGGCAGGGGCCGGTCGGGAGACCCAGTACTTC	CASSQGAGAGRETQYF
TRBD2	TRBV7-3	TRBJ2-1	NA	TGTGCCAGCAGCTTCCCCGTGGGTAGCGGGGGGGCGGTGTACAATGAGCAGTTCTTC	CASSFPVGSGGAVYNEQFF
TRBD2	TRBV5-8	TRBJ2-1	NA	TGTGCCAGCAGCTTGTTAGGGCTAGCGGGGGAGTTCTTC	CASSLLGLAGEFF
TRBD1	TRBV4-2	TRBJ1-4	NA	TGTGCCAGCAGCCAACAACAGGGGAGTGATGAAAAACTGTTTTTT	CASSQQQGSDEKLFF
NA	TRBV30	TRBJ2-2	NA	TGTGCCTGGAGTTTTTCCCAACTGAACACCGGGGAGCTGTTTTTT	CAWSFSQLNTGELFF
TRBD1	TRBV4-1	TRBJ1-5	NA	TGCGCCAGCAGCCCCTCCCTAGGGCAGGGGGCTTTCGGTCAGCCCCAGCATTTT	CASSPSLGQGAFGQPQHF
TRBD1	TRBV7-8	TRBJ2-7	NA	TGTGCCAGCAGCTCCGGGACAGGGGCCTACGAGCAGTACTTC	CASSSGTGAYEQYF
NA	TRBV7-2	TRBJ2-7	NA	TGTGCCAGCAGCCCAATTAGTTACGAGCAGTACTTC	CASSPISYEQYF
NA	TRBV6-1	TRBJ2-7	NA	TGTGCCAGCAGTGAGGTGGCAGGGGCACTCTACGAGCAGTACTTC	CASSEVAGALYEQYF
TRBD2	TRBV6-2/TRBV6-3	TRBJ2-5	NA	TGTGCCAGCAGTGTCGCGGGGGGGACCTTTCAAGAGACCCAGTACTTC	CASSVAGGTFQETQYF
TRBD1	TRBV19	TRBJ1-6	NA	TGTGCCACCAAACCGGGACAGGGGAATTCACCCCTCCACTTT	CATKPGQGNSPLHF
TRBD2	TRBV19	TRBJ2-5	NA	TGTGCCAGTAAACTTCGGGGGGAGGAGACCCAGTACTTC	CASKLRGEETQYF
NA	TRBV15	TRBJ1-3	NA	TGTGCCACCGGGAACAGGGATCACTCTGGAAACACCATATATTTT	CATGNRDHSGNTIYF
NA	TRBV5-1	TRBJ2-7	NA	TGCGCCAGCAGGTCCGTCCGCTACGAGCAGTACTTC	CASRSVRYEQYF
NA	TRBV7-2	TRBJ2-1	NA	TGTGCCAGCAGCTTAGGAGGGAGGAACAATGAGCAGTTCTTC	CASSLGGRNNEQFF
TRBD1	TRBV7-7	TRBJ2-2	once	TGTGCCAGCAGTAGGACAGGACCCGGGGAGCTGTTTTTT	CASSRTGPGELFF
TRBD1	TRBV6-5	TRBJ1-3	once	TGTGCCAGCGCCAAGGGGGGACAGGGAAACACCATATATTTT	CASAKGGQGNTIYF
NA	TRBV25-1	TRBJ2-1	NA	TGTGCCAGCAGTGAAGTCGCCTTAGGGGGCAATGAGCAGTTCTTC	CASSEVALGGNEQFF
TRBD2	TRBV12-5	TRBJ2-4	NA	TGTGCTAGTGGTTTGGACAGAGGGACTAGCGGTGTTCTAGCCAAAAACATTCAGTACTTC	CASGLDRGTSGVLAKNIQYF
NA	TRBV9	TRBJ1-4	NA	TGTGCCAGCAGCGTTGGACACGGTAATGAAAAACTGTTTTTT	CASSVGHGNEKLFF
NA	TRBV4-2	TRBJ1-3	once	TGTGCCGGCAGCCAAGAAGAACTACCCTCTGGAAACACCATATATTTT	CAGSQEELPSGNTIYF
NA	TRBV11-3	TRBJ2-1	once	TGTGCCAGCAGCTTGGGACGGACAGCTACGGAGCAGTTCTTC	CASSLGRTATEQFF
TRBD1	TRBV19	TRBJ1-5	NA	TGTGCCAGTACACCCCGCGACAGGGGAGAACAGCCCCAGCATTTT	CASTPRDRGEQPQHF
NA	TRBV7-9	TRBJ1-1	NA	TGTGCCAGCAGCTTAGGGACAGCGAGTACTGAAGCTTTCTTT	CASSLGTASTEAFF
TRBD1	TRBV9	TRBJ1-2	NA	TGTGCCAGCAGCGTATCACAGGGGGCCTACTATGGCTACACCTTC	CASSVSQGAYYGYTF
TRBD1	TRBV4-3	TRBJ1-2	NA	TGCGCCAGCAGCCAAGGAACAGACAGGGCGTTCTATGGCTACACCTTC	CASSQGTDRAFYGYTF
NA	TRBV5-8	TRBJ1-1	NA	TGTGCCAGCGAACCCGGGGAGCTTAACACTGAAGCTTTCTTT	CASEPGELNTEAFF
NA	TRBV29-1	TRBJ1-1	NA	TGCAGCGTTGATCTGGCGAACACTGAAGCTTTCTTT	CSVDLANTEAFF
NA	TRBV11-1	TRBJ2-2	NA	TGTGCCAGCAGCTTAGTTCCTGGGGAGCTGTTTTTT	CASSLVPGELFF
TRBD1	TRBV6-2/TRBV6-3	TRBJ2-5	NA	TGTGCCAGCAGTTGGGTCGACAGGGCGGTCGGGACCCAGTACTTC	CASSWVDRAVGTQYF
NA	TRBV4-1	TRBJ2-1	NA	TGCGCCAGCAGCCAAGAGTGGAGGGGGGGCAATGAGCAGTTCTTC	CASSQEWRGGNEQFF
NA	TRBV18	TRBJ1-2	NA	TGTGCCAGCTCACCTTCGGGAGGCTATGGCTACACCTTC	CASSPSGGYGYTF
TRBD2	TRBV30	TRBJ2-1	once	TGTGCCTGGTTAGCGGGGAGCTCCTACAATGAGCAGTTCTTC	CAWLAGSSYNEQFF
NA	TRBV14	TRBJ1-1	once	TGTGCCAGCAGCCAAGGGTTCAGGTTGAACACTGAAGCTTTCTTT	CASSQGFRLNTEAFF
NA	TRBV11-2	TRBJ2-7	NA	TGTGCCAGCAGCTTACAGGGTATCGCCTACGAGCAGTACTTC	CASSLQGIAYEQYF
NA	TRBV2	TRBJ2-7	NA	TGTGCCAGCAAGACAGGCTACGAGCAGTACTTC	CASKTGYEQYF
NA	TRBV5-5	TRBJ2-7	NA	TGTGCCAGCACAGGAGGACCCCGTCGTCTCGGACCCCTTTACGAGCAGTACTTC	CASTGGPRRLGPLYEQYF
NA	TRBV4-1	TRBJ1-5	NA	TGCGCCAGCAGCCCTACTACAGGGTTCAATCAGCCCCAGCATTTT	CASSPTTGFNQPQHF